This TCR beta chain came from a study of cytomegalovirus exposure and HLA in healthy donors. Study-wide results and limits: Many donors carried some public TCRs, although rarity characterized most TCR sequences.

The germline gives CDR1 GTSNPN, CDR2 SVGIG (reference sequence). The CDR3 has 16 residues. V trimming: 0 bases; J trimming: 7 bases; junction bases outside the gene matches: 7. As for the donors, each was a healthy bone marrow donor. Worth noting for this clone: The antigen is unknown.

Both 60 Vbeta primers and 13 Jbeta primers went into the PCR. TCRdb keeps only in-frame clones here, not all; method: immunoSEQ multiplex PCR. Of roughly 140,000 clones in the sample, 80% were seen once. This chain connects TRBV30 to TRBJ1-5; 12 bases match TRBD1. The receptor was isolated from a man aged 40-50 years in good health and CMV-seronegative. Specimen: PBMCs. The CDR3 spells CAWSVWGQGAAQPQHF. The CDR3 region has the DNA TGTGCCTGGAGTGTATGGGGACAGGGGGCGGCACAGCCCCAGCATTTT.